This T cell receptor beta chain was sequenced during a study of shared clonotypes between healthy human individuals. Study-wide results and limits: Naive CD4 clonotype sharing across several donors was approximately 5.2%. Relative to their counterparts shared across all four donors, non-shared clonotypes exhibited diminished generation probabilities. How much donors shared clonotypes was expected to be affected by sequencing depth.

The table came from immunoSEQ multiplex PCR; TCRdb's copy has only in-frame clones and leaves some out. The sample contains around 2,000,000 clones, around 96% of which appear only once. V was clipped by 8 bases and J by 6 bases, with 13 bases between them. CDR1 MNHEY and CDR2 SVGAGI come from the germline V gene. The CDR3 spans 13 residues. CD8 cells regarded as naive lacked CD45RO, were positively chosen for CCR7, and omitted terminally differentiated effector memory CD45RA+ cells. On this clone itself: Its antigen is not known.

V gene TRBV6-5 combines with J gene TRBJ2-2; no definite D call. The specimen sequenced was naive CD8+ T cells sorted from blood. The TCR originated in a man aged 18 to 29 in good health. The CDR3 here is CASSIVGSGELFF. The CDR3 DNA reads TGTGCCAGCTCTATCGTGGGGTCCGGGGAGCTGTTTTTT.